Listed below are T cell receptor beta chains from one sample, sequenced in a study of T cell responses to AZD1222 COVID-19 vaccine. Assay used: immunoSEQ multiplex PCR; TCRdb lists only in-frame clones, some missing. The sample has around 110,000 clones; approximately 85% are singletons. This sample comprised peripheral blood, obtained on day 0 of MenACWY control vaccination. These receptors all stem from an adult in good health. Each CDR3 is given with its conserved first and last residue. D genes are given only for firm matches. Some rows have no size entry. The others give once, few or many, or a class for an expanded clone.

j_call d_call cdr3_length clone_size v_call cdr3_nt cdr3_aa
TRBJ1-6 TRBD1 17 . TRBV9 TGTGCCAGCAGCCCGACGTCTCGACAGGGGAAGAATTCACCCCTCCACTTT CASSPTSRQGKNSPLHF
TRBJ2-3 TRBD2 16 . TRBV19 TGTGCCAGTAGTGGAACTAAGCGGGGATACACAGATACGCAGTATTTT CASSGTKRGYTDTQYF
TRBJ2-5 . 17 . TRBV18 TGTGCCAGCTCACCACCTGGGGCATGGCTAGACAAAGGGACCCAGTACTTC CASSPPGAWLDKGTQYF
TRBJ1-2 . 14 few TRBV6-5 TGTGCCAGCACCACCTTACTATCAGGTGATGGCTACACCTTC CASTTLLSGDGYTF
TRBJ2-4 . 18 . TRBV9 TGTGCCAGCAGCCCCTACCCCCCAGGAGGAGTGGCCAAAAACATTCAGTACTTC CASSPYPPGGVAKNIQYF
TRBJ2-7 . 12 . TRBV10-3 TGTGCCTCAGGGGCCGGGGACTACGAGCAGTACTTC CASGAGDYEQYF
TRBJ2-7 . 14 . TRBV10-3 TGTGCCATCAGTGAGCGCCCGGGGGCCTACGAGCAGTACTTC CAISERPGAYEQYF
TRBJ1-2 . 11 . TRBV20-1 TGCAGTGCTAGACGGCCACGTGGCTACACCTTC CSARRPRGYTF
TRBJ1-2 . 16 . TRBV7-9 TGTGCCAGCAGCTTCCGGAACAGCGGTGCTAACTATGGCTACACCTTC CASSFRNSGANYGYTF
TRBJ2-1 . 15 . TRBV20-1 TGCAGTGCTAGTGTCCCGGGACGGAGTTACAATGAGCAGTTCTTC CSASVPGRSYNEQFF
TRBJ1-2 TRBD1 16 . TRBV4-2 TGTGCCAGCAGCCCTGGACTGGGGGGACAGGTCTCTGGCTACACCTTC CASSPGLGGQVSGYTF
TRBJ2-3 . 15 few TRBV9 TGTGCCAGCAGCGCCGGCCGGCAGGCGACAGATACGCAGTATTTT CASSAGRQATDTQYF
TRBJ2-4 TRBD2 15 . TRBV7-2 TGTGCCAGCAGCGCGAAGTCAGGGACTACAAACATTCAGTACTTC CASSAKSGTTNIQYF
TRBJ1-5 . 13 . TRBV19 TGTGCCAGTAGTATTTTTCAGGGCCAGCCCCAGCATTTT CASSIFQGQPQHF
TRBJ1-4 TRBD1 15 . TRBV4-3 TGCGCCAGCAGCCAAGAACAGGGGGTGAGGGGGAAACTGTTTTTT CASSQEQGVRGKLFF
TRBJ1-6 . 15 . TRBV6-5 TGTGCCAGCAGCCGGGTTCTGGCCACCAATTCACCCCTCCACTTT CASSRVLATNSPLHF
TRBJ2-2 . 15 . TRBV6-6 TGTGCCAGCAGACACAGTGATAGAACCACCGGGGAGCTGTTTTTT CASRHSDRTTGELFF
TRBJ2-2 . 16 . TRBV4-1 TGCGCCAGCAGCCAAGTGTCCGGCGGGGCGGCCGGGGAGCTGTTTTTT CASSQVSGGAAGELFF
TRBJ1-1 . 13 . TRBV29-1 TGCAGCGGGGGCGGACAGTTGAACACTGAAGCTTTCTTT CSGGGQLNTEAFF
TRBJ1-6 TRBD1 14 . TRBV2 TGTGCCAGCAGGGGGACAGGCCACAATTCACCCCTCCACTTT CASRGTGHNSPLHF
TRBJ2-1 TRBD2 13 . TRBV27 TGTGCCAGCTCGGGGGTAGCGGGGGCCGAGCAGTTCTTC CASSGVAGAEQFF
TRBJ1-1 TRBD1 16 once TRBV5-1 TGCGCCAGCAGCTTGGGGCCGGGACAGCGGAACACTGAAGCTTTCTTT CASSLGPGQRNTEAFF
TRBJ1-6 . 16 . TRBV27 TGTGCCAGCACCACCCCGGGCGGCATTAAAAATTCACCCCTCCACTTT CASTTPGGIKNSPLHF
TRBJ1-3 . 15 . TRBV7-6 TGTGCCAGCAGCTTAGGGAGTGAAGAGGACAACACCATATATTTT CASSLGSEEDNTIYF
TRBJ1-1 . 14 . TRBV6-5 TGTGCCAGCAGTCTCCATTCGGGGGTCACTGAAGCTTTCTTT CASSLHSGVTEAFF
TRBJ1-1 . 13 . TRBV19 TGTGCCAGTGGGGGAGGGTCGAACACTGAAGCTTTCTTT CASGGGSNTEAFF
TRBJ2-4 . 15 . TRBV6-5 TGTGCCAGCAGTTACTCACGGGGTTCGAAAAACATTCAGTACTTC CASSYSRGSKNIQYF
TRBJ1-3 . 19 few TRBV7-8 TGTGCCAGCAGCTTAAGGTCGGGGGTCGCCCAGAACTCTGGAAACACCATATATTTT CASSLRSGVAQNSGNTIYF
TRBJ2-7 . 14 . TRBV7-2 TGTGCCAGCAGCTCCGAGGGCGGGGCCCACGAGCAGTACTTC CASSSEGGAHEQYF
TRBJ1-1 . 12 . TRBV5-6 TGTGCCAGCAGCTCCCTAACCGCTGAAGCTTTCTTT CASSSLTAEAFF
TRBJ1-1 TRBD1 17 . TRBV7-2 TGTGCCAGCAGCCCTCCTTGGGGACAGGGAATGAACACTGAAGCTTTCTTT CASSPPWGQGMNTEAFF
TRBJ1-5 TRBD1 17 . TRBV19 TGTGCCAGTAGTAGCAGACAGGGGGCCTGGAGCAATCAGCCCCAGCATTTT CASSSRQGAWSNQPQHF
TRBJ2-7 . 14 . TRBV2 TGTGCCAGCAGTGCTCAGCGGGCAGCCTACGAGCAGTACTTC CASSAQRAAYEQYF
TRBJ1-4 . 15 few TRBV28 TGTGCCAGCAGGACCGCAAGGGGGGCGCATGAAAAACTGTTTTTT CASRTARGAHEKLFF
TRBJ2-2 . 15 . TRBV7-2 TGTGCCAGCAGCTCTGGGGGGCCGAGCACCGGGGAGCTGTTTTTT CASSSGGPSTGELFF
TRBJ1-2 TRBD1 12 . TRBV5-4 TGTGCCAGCAGCTCACAGGGGAATGGCTACACCTTC CASSSQGNGYTF
TRBJ2-1 . 12 few TRBV12-3/TRBV12-4 TGTGCCAGCAGGATGGGGCCCAATGAGCAGTTCTTC CASRMGPNEQFF
TRBJ2-2 TRBD1 15 . TRBV27 TGTGCCAGCAGTTGGGACAGGGGGGCCACCGGGGAGCTGTTTTTT CASSWDRGATGELFF
TRBJ2-7 . 15 . TRBV11-2 TGTGCCAGCAGCTTAATAGCGGGACAGCCGGTCGAGCAGTACTTC CASSLIAGQPVEQYF
TRBJ2-1 . 16 . TRBV9 TGTGCCAGCAGCGTAGTATCAGCCAGCTCCTACAATGAGCAGTTCTTC CASSVVSASSYNEQFF
TRBJ1-4 . 17 . TRBV28 TGTGCCAGCAGTTTATCAGGGGTCGGTGCAACTAATGAAAAACTGTTTTTT CASSLSGVGATNEKLFF
TRBJ2-5 . 12 . TRBV28 TGTGCCAGCAGTTTAAGATCGGAGACCCAGTACTTC CASSLRSETQYF
TRBJ1-2 TRBD1 14 . TRBV18 TGTGCCAGCCGGGAAGGGGGCTTGAACTATGGCTACACCTTC CASREGGLNYGYTF
TRBJ2-5 . 14 . TRBV3-1/TRBV3-2 TGTGCCAGCAGCCAAGAACGCCTTGTAGGGACCCAGTACTTC CASSQERLVGTQYF
TRBJ2-1 TRBD2 18 . TRBV24-1 TGTGCCACCAGTGACCCCAACGCAGCTAGCGGGGGCCCCAATGAGCAGTTCTTC CATSDPNAASGGPNEQFF